The clone carrying this T cell receptor (beta chain) was detected ten times or more. The authors ran a second PCR of roughly 6 to 11 cycles using a sample-barcoded 5' primer and a J-beta primer mix. Template switching added a 12-random-nucleotide identifier to every cDNA molecule. TCRdb called the 5' RACE reads again in MiXCR, with one record for every CDR3 protein. The table shows 600,000 to 800,000 distinct CDR3 sequences, with around 50% occurring only once. Looked up from germline, CDR1 is MGHRA and CDR2 is YSYEKL. J was trimmed by 3 bases and V by 1 base; bases with no gene match: 6. The CDR3 extends over 16 amino acids. The sample originates from a study of blood T cells in healthy people across ages.

The source material was blood. The chain has TRBV4-1 and TRBJ2-3; TRBD2 aligns across 8 bases. The sequence was obtained from an elderly woman in good health. In nucleotides, the CDR3 is TGCGCCAGCAGCCAAGGGACGGGAGGGCAAACAGATACGCAGTATTTT. Amino acid sequence: CASSQGTGGQTDTQYF.